This note documents a single T cell receptor (beta chain) sequence. What it binds is not known. The data belong to a study of cytomegalovirus exposure and HLA in healthy donors. Notes on the study in general: TCR beta V- and J-gene trimming, according to a later analysis, was linked to a missense DCLRE1C variant. Reports showed the classifier diagnosing cytomegalovirus status with high specificity and sensitivity.

Though probably carrying unrecorded immune exposures, donors were nominally healthy at sampling. A multiplex PCR was run with 60 Vbeta primers and 13 Jbeta primers. Using immunoSEQ multiplex PCR, the repertoire was profiled, and TCRdb retains in-frame clones only, with some absent. The data show about 140,000 clones, with about four fifths seen just once and around 2% held by the top ten. Per germline, CDR1 SGHDT and CDR2 YYEEEE. After removal of 1 base from V and 2 bases from J, the junction contained 5 bases not matched to a gene. The CDR3 is 15 amino acids. V is TRBV5-6 and J is TRBJ1-1, with 7 positions matching TRBD1. Material for sequencing was PBMCs. This receptor was obtained from a man between 25 and 39 years old in good health and CMV-seronegative. The CDR3 region has the DNA TGTGCCAGCAGCTTGCCGGACAGGAGTAACACTGAAGCTTTCTTT. It encodes CASSLPDRSNTEAFF.